This T cell receptor beta chain was recorded in a study of cytomegalovirus exposure and HLA in healthy donors. Study background: Early release data held around 80 million unique TCRs from HLA-typed donors.

Primers: 60 Vbeta forward and 13 Jbeta reverse. As processed by the authors: An analysis that came later counted approximately 76 million unique TCR beta chains, around 12 million shared. The protocol was immunoSEQ multiplex PCR, while the TCRdb copy is restricted to in-frame clones and leaves out a portion. For V, J and clone size, that table is used; D and trimming come from the DNA. The sample lists some 180,000 clones; more than 75% were seen once. Germline CDR1 and CDR2: SGHAT and FQNNGV. J gave up 7 bases and V 5 bases, and 10 bases lay outside the gene matches. This CDR3 has 15 amino acids. General observations from the study: A later analysis linked a missense variant in DCLRE1C to the trimming of TCR beta V and J genes. TRBV6-2, TRBV6-3 and some other V segments were unresolvable in 87-base-pair reads.

As for this clone: The antigen is undetermined.

Material for sequencing was PBMCs. This receptor was taken from a young woman in good health and CMV-seropositive. This rearrangement joins TRBV11-2 to TRBJ1-4; TRBD1 matches at 7 bases. This CDR3 reads CASSPTGAVGEKLFF. The CDR3 coding sequence is TGTGCCAGCAGCCCAACAGGGGCAGTAGGTGAAAAACTGTTTTTT.